These 24 T cell receptor beta chains came from one sample sequenced in a study of identical twins. TCRdb re-analysed the 5' RACE reads in MiXCR, keeping a single row per CDR3 protein. The table has 300,000 to 350,000 distinct CDR3 sequences, approximately 13% seen once; the top ten hold about 7%. These sequences were also reported in another study, on yellow fever vaccine responses in identical twins.

The sample comprised CD8+ T cells sorted from blood. The origin of the receptors is a young woman in good health.

This clonotype was observed a few times. The chain joins TRBV28 to TRBJ2-7, with TRBD1 matching over 7 bases. V was pared by 6 bases and J by 2 bases, with 7 bases of the junction left unmatched. Germline assignment: CDR1 MDHEN and CDR2 SYDVKM. The CDR3 covers 14 residues. This CDR3 is CASSLRDRTYEQYV. In DNA, the CDR3 is TGTGCCAGCAGCCTGAGGGACAGAACCTACGAGCAGTACGTC.

The table lists this clonotype with a few counts. The rearrangement uses TRBV19 and TRBJ2-1; tentative D call: TRBD2 (6 bases). CDR1 and CDR2 from the germline V gene are LNHDA and SQIVND (reference sequence). The CDR3 has 12 amino acids. The V and J ends lost 10 bases and 7 bases respectively, with 14 bases between them. The CDR3 nucleotides are TGTGCCACCCACGGGGGAGTGAATGAGCAGTTCTTC. Amino acids: CATHGGVNEQFF.

This clonotype has only a few counts. This chain links TRBV27 with TRBJ2-1; TRBD1 might be the D (6 bases). The CDR3 is 12 amino acids. Germline V gives CDR1 MNHEY, CDR2 SMNVEV (reference sequence). V gave up 5 bases and J gave up 8 bases, with 10 bases separating them. The CDR3 region has the DNA TGTGCCAGCAGTACGACAGGCGATGAGCAGTTCTTC. It is translated as CASSTTGDEQFF.

The J gene is TRBJ2-6, the V gene TRBV5-1, with D possibly TRBD1 on 5 matching bases. The ends were cut back, 0 bases at V and 4 bases at J, with 20 bases in the middle. Germline CDR1 is SGHRS and CDR2 is YFSETQ. The CDR3 has 19 residues. As DNA, the CDR3 is TGCGCCAGCAGCTTGGGACCCCCCACAGGATTGAGCGGGGCCAACGTCCTGACTTTC. As protein: CASSLGPPTGLSGANVLTF.

V usage is TRBV27 and J usage is TRBJ2-7; 7 bases match TRBD2. CDR3 length: 15 residues. The germline CDR1 and CDR2 sequences are MNHEY and SMNVEV (reference sequence). J lost 4 bases, V lost 6 bases, and 12 bases had no gene match. CDR3 coding DNA: TGTGCCAGCAGCCGACACCGGACTAGAGAATACGAGCAGTACTTC. Its protein product is CASSRHRTREYEQYF.

V is TRBV6-1 and J is TRBJ2-5; 8 bases map to TRBD2. Germline V gene sequence: CDR1 MNHNS, CDR2 SASEGT. The CDR3 consists of 18 residues. The ends lost 5 bases at V and 1 base at J; junction bases unmatched: 15. The CDR3 region is CASSKGVPWTSPQETQYF. The CDR3 coding sequence is TGTGCCAGCAGTAAGGGGGTTCCGTGGACTAGCCCCCAAGAGACCCAGTACTTC.

The chain has TRBV5-1 and TRBJ2-7; weak D call: TRBD2 (6 bases). Germline values: CDR1 SGHRS, CDR2 YFSETQ. This CDR3 is 19 amino acids long. V lost 4 bases and J 2 bases, leaving 28 bases between the germline ends. CDR3 protein: CASSGRLDEQTYRTYEQYF. The CDR3 nucleotides are TGCGCCAGCAGCGGAAGACTAGATGAGCAAACGTATAGGACCTACGAGCAGTACTTC. Drawing the rest from reference TRBV5-1 and TRBJ2-7, the complete variable domain is KAGVTQTPRYLIKTRGQQVTLSCSPISGHRSVSWYQQTPGQGLQFLFEYFSETQRNKGNFPGRFSGRQFSNSRSEMNVSTLELGDSALYLCASSGRLDEQTYRTYEQYFGPGTRLTVT.

This clonotype appeared a few times. V and J are TRBV11-3 and TRBJ1-2, with TRBD1 matching over 11 bases. Germline-derived CDR1 and CDR2 are SGHNT and YENEEA. The CDR3 sequence is 14 residues long. Trimming at V came to 4 bases and at J to 6 bases, leaving 4 bases not matched to a gene. The CDR3 loop reads CASSSRTGGNGYTF. CDR3 bases: TGTGCCAGCAGCTCCCGGACAGGGGGCAATGGCTACACCTTC. Variable domain in full (rest from reference TRBV11-3 and TRBJ1-2): EAGVVQSPRYKIIEKKQPVAFWCNPISGHNTLYWYLQNLGQGPELLIRYENEEAVDDSQLPKDRFSAERLKGVDSTLKIQPAELGDSAVYLCASSSRTGGNGYTFGSGTRLTVV.

This chain uses TRBV9 with TRBJ2-7; tentatively, D is TRBD2 (6 bases). Germline CDR1 and CDR2: SGDLS and YYNGEE. This CDR3 has 14 residues. V lost 0 bases, J lost 3 bases, and 10 bases lay in between. In nucleotides, the CDR3 is TGTGCCAGCAGCGTAGGGGGGGAAGGCTACGAGCAGTACTTC. Translating gives CASSVGGEGYEQYF.

The chain links TRBV12-3 or TRBV12-4 to TRBJ2-2, with D hard to call. V lost 6 bases to trimming and J lost 1 base, with 15 bases between them. The CDR3 is made up of 16 amino acids. This CDR3 reads CASRPDLARNTGELFF. The CDR3 DNA follows: TGTGCCAGCAGGCCGGACCTTGCGCGGAACACCGGGGAGCTGTTTTTT.

This clonotype was recorded at least ten times. The chain links TRBV4-2 to TRBJ2-2; no clear D gene. Trimming took off 1 base at V and 11 bases at J, with 8 bases between the two ends. CDR1 and CDR2 (germline): LGHNA, YNFKEQ. The CDR3 length is 12 residues. The DNA for the CDR3 is TGTGCCAGCAGCCAAGTAGCAGGCGAGCTGTTTTTT. Amino acid sequence: CASSQVAGELFF.

There are many counts of this clonotype. The CDR3, as DNA: TGTGCCAGCAGCTCAGGGGATGAGCAGTTCTTC. It specifies CASSSGDEQFF. V is TRBV12-3 or TRBV12-4 and J is TRBJ2-1; a weak D match, TRBD1 (6 bases). V was clipped by 6 bases and J by 8 bases, with 8 bases between them. The CDR3 totals 11 residues.

This clonotype occurred many times. This rearrangement joins TRBV27 to TRBJ2-7; D gene unclear. Trimming pared 2 bases from V and 2 bases from J, leaving 7 bases between. Germline loops: CDR1 MNHEY, CDR2 SMNVEV (reference sequence). The CDR3 sequence is 13 residues long. In DNA form, the CDR3 reads TGTGCCAGCAGTTTAATTCCCCCCTACGAGCAGTACTTC. Translation gives CASSLIPPYEQYF.

This clonotype was seen a handful of times. The chain is built from TRBV19 and TRBJ2-5; TRBD2 aligns across 9 bases. V gave up 3 bases and J gave up 2 bases; unmatched junction bases: 4. The germline gives CDR1 LNHDA, CDR2 SQIVND (reference sequence). This CDR3 is built from 15 residues. The DNA of the CDR3 is TGTGCCAGTAGTATCGCGGGGGGGATGCAAGAGACCCAGTACTTC. This codes for CASSIAGGMQETQYF.

The chain has TRBV6-1 and TRBJ2-3, with 7 bases aligning to TRBD1. Germline V gene sequence: CDR1 MNHNS, CDR2 SASEGT. CDR3 size: 14 residues. Trimming removed 7 bases from V and 0 bases from J; junction bases left unmatched: 4. CDR3 in DNA: TGTGCCAGCACAGACAGGGCTAGCACAGATACGCAGTATTTT. Translated, it gives CASTDRASTDTQYF.

This clonotype was detected only a few times. This chain's CDR3 is CASSLERGYEQYV. The CDR3 region has the DNA TGTGCCAGCAGCTTGGAGCGGGGCTACGAGCAGTACGTC. The gene calls are TRBV5-5 and TRBJ2-7; 7 nucleotides agree with TRBD2. The junction had 0 bases not matched to a gene; V was cut back by 0 bases and J by 3 bases. Germline CDR1 is SGHKS and CDR2 is YYEKEE (reference sequence). This CDR3 spans 13 amino acids.

Only a few counts were recorded for this clonotype. This sequence joins TRBV20-1 and TRBJ2-7; no firm D call. The CDR3 loop spans 11 amino acids. Trimming left V 5 bases short and J 4 bases short, with 9 bases between. Per the germline V gene, CDR1 is DFQATT and CDR2 is SNEGSKA (reference sequence). CDR3 sequence reads: CSARLGYEQYF. The CDR3 DNA is TGCAGTGCTCGCCTGGGGTACGAGCAGTACTTC.

This clonotype was seen repeatedly, ten times or more. The chain uses TRBV15 and TRBJ1-1; no definite D call. The CDR3 consists of 14 residues. Germline CDR1 LNHNV, CDR2 YYDKDF (reference sequence). V dropped 0 bases and J dropped 8 bases, with 13 bases sitting between them. In nucleotides, the CDR3 is TGTGCCACCAGCAGAGAGGGTGAGAGAGGGGAAGCTTTCTTT. It translates to CATSREGERGEAFF.

This clonotype was seen at least ten times. V usage is TRBV5-4 and J usage is TRBJ2-1; a possible D gene is TRBD2 (7 bases). CDR1 is SGHNT and CDR2 is YYREEE in the germline V gene (reference sequence). The CDR3 runs 19 residues. Trimming removed 0 bases from V and 6 bases from J, with 25 bases in between. This CDR3 reads CASSLVGLAGGGLFNEQFF. The CDR3, as DNA: TGTGCCAGCAGCTTGGTTGGGCTAGCTGGGGGGGGCCTTTTCAATGAGCAGTTCTTC.

This clonotype was counted ten times or more. The gene calls are TRBV10-2 and TRBJ1-2; tentatively, D is TRBD1 (5 bases). The CDR3 is made up of 13 amino acids. Trimming cost V 7 bases and J 3 bases, with 12 bases left between them. Germline CDR1 reads WSHSY; CDR2 reads SAAADI. The CDR3 loop reads CASTQGGDYGYTF. CDR3 nucleotide sequence: TGCGCCAGCACCCAGGGCGGGGACTATGGCTACACCTTC.

This clonotype was recorded at least ten times. The DNA of the CDR3 is TGTGCCAGCAGTAGACCGGGACTAGCGGGAACCCAGTACTTC. Translating gives CASSRPGLAGTQYF. This chain uses TRBV12-3 or TRBV12-4 with TRBJ2-5, with TRBD2 identical over 13 bases. V lost 5 bases, J lost 8 bases, and 5 bases stayed unmatched. The CDR3 covers 14 residues.

This clonotype appeared a few times. V usage is TRBV7-8 and J usage is TRBJ2-1; D gene uncertain. The CDR3 is 12 amino acids. Germline assignment: CDR1 SGHVS and CDR2 FQNEAQ. The V end was cut by 1 base, the J end by 9 bases, with 7 bases between. The CDR3 spells CASSLVVPEQFF. The CDR3 nucleotides are TGTGCCAGCAGCTTAGTGGTGCCTGAGCAGTTCTTC.

The rearrangement links TRBV28 to TRBJ2-2; D remains ambiguous. Germline-derived CDR1 and CDR2 are MDHEN and SYDVKM. This CDR3 comprises 14 residues. V was pared by 6 bases and J by 3 bases, with 11 bases between. The CDR3 here is CASSPNQDTGELFF. CDR3 DNA: TGTGCCAGCAGCCCAAATCAGGACACCGGGGAGCTGTTTTTT.

This clonotype showed up just once. The rearrangement uses TRBV9 and TRBJ1-6, with TRBD1 matching 9 bases. With 4 bases clipped from V and 9 bases from J, the junction kept 5 bases outside the gene matches. Germline V CDR1 and CDR2: SGDLS, YYNGEE. The CDR3 consists of 14 residues. Here the CDR3 DNA reads TGTGCCAGCAGCCTGGGACAGGGACTTTCACCCCTCCACTTT. Translated: CASSLGQGLSPLHF. Based on the CDR3 plus reference TRBV9 and TRBJ1-6, the full variable domain is DSGVTQTPKHLITATGQRVTLRCSPRSGDLSVYWYQQSLDQGLQFLIQYYNGEERAKGNILERFSAQQFPDLHSELNLSSLELGDSALYFCASSLGQGLSPLHFGNGTRLTVT.